This T cell receptor (beta chain) was recovered during a study of T cells in Graves' hyperthyroidism and ophthalmopathy. Study background: Once the initial diagnosis was made, peripheral blood was obtained before any treatment.

Remarks on this clonotype: The antigen is not known.

Diagnosis of hyperthyroidism was new in patients aged 18 to 65, and its duration was under 2 months. The PBMCs had their origin in less than 13 ml of fresh peripheral blood. Findings and limits, study-wide: Model predictions of ophthalmopathy came a median approximately 6.8 months before onset.

Researchers amplified the TCR beta CDR3 regions from RNA transcripts. The TCR CDR3 first-round RT-PCR relied on the HTBI primer set. TCRdb re-called the multiplex PCR reads with MiXCR, one entry per CDR3 protein. The sample lists around 800,000 distinct CDR3 sequences, over 35% occurring once. Germline loops: CDR1 DFQATT, CDR2 SNEGSKA (reference sequence). The CDR3 has 14 amino acids. The rearrangement joins TRBV20-1 to TRBJ1-4; TRBD1 agrees at 7 bases. The sequencing sample was made of blood. The clonotype was recovered from a man between 18 and 35 years old with Graves' hyperthyroidism. CDR3 protein: CGYGQETTNEKLFF. CDR3 in DNA: TGCGGTTACGGACAGGAAACAACTAATGAAAAACTGTTTTTT.